Sequencing of this T cell receptor (beta chain) was carried out in a study of regulatory T cells in long-lasting Graves disease. The ends lost 6 bases at V and 4 bases at J; junction bases unmatched: 3. The germline CDR1 and CDR2 sequences are PRHDT and FYEKMQ (reference sequence). CDR3 length equals 15 residues. Through Arm-PCR of CDR3 regions and iRepertoire HTBI primers, TCR beta libraries were built. Original handling: Taken together, the samples had 55 to 70 TRBV and roughly 14 TRBJ segments identified. One entry per CDR3 protein results from TCRdb running MiXCR on the multiplex PCR reads. The V and J calls and clone size come from TCRdb's table, not from the authors' own analysis. The data show about 310,000 distinct CDR3 sequences, 18% seen once. Documented time point: newly diagnosed GD, antithyroid drugs for less than 3 months. PBMC-derived RNA was used for the TCR library.

The rearrangement joins TRBV13 to TRBJ2-4, with 13 bases fitting TRBD2. This sample comprised peripheral blood mononuclear cells (PBMCs), obtained at new diagnosis, from a patient treated with antithyroid drugs. The TCR sequence derives from a female donor with Graves disease. DNA of the CDR3: TGTGCCAGCAGACCGGGACTAGCGGGAAAAAACATTCAGTACTTC. Translating gives CASRPGLAGKNIQYF.